These 26 T cell receptor beta chains share one sample of origin, sequenced in a study of T cells after yellow fever vaccination. TCRdb analysed the 5' RACE reads with MiXCR anew, one entry per CDR3 protein. This repertoire shows hundreds of thousands of distinct CDR3 sequences, less than 15% found once; its top ten account for over 13%. Sequencing used PBMCs, obtained on the day of the yellow fever booster vaccination. Receptors were obtained from a man aged 30 to 39 who received the YFV17D yellow fever vaccine.

This clonotype was seen only a few times. This rearrangement joins TRBV5-5 to TRBJ2-7; TRBD1 matches at 11 bases. There are 14 residues in the CDR3. The junction had 4 bases not matched to a gene; V was cut back by 2 bases and J by 6 bases. The V gene's germline CDR1 is SGHKS and CDR2 YYEKEE (reference sequence). The CDR3 region is CASSFGTGGTEQYF. The DNA for the CDR3 is TGTGCCAGCAGCTTCGGGACAGGGGGGACCGAGCAGTACTTC.

In this sample, this clonotype turned up a few times. The chain has TRBV7-9 and TRBJ2-7, with TRBD2 identical over 9 bases. This CDR3 is 16 amino acids long. The J segment lost 2 bases and the V segment lost 4 bases, leaving 9 bases of the junction unmatched. Looked up from germline, CDR1 is SEHNR and CDR2 is FQNEAQ (reference sequence). The CDR3 DNA follows: TGTGCCAGCAGCTCGACCGGGACTAGCTCCCCCTACGAGCAGTACTTC. Encoded protein: CASSSTGTSSPYEQYF. Full variable domain (missing parts from reference TRBV7-9 and TRBJ2-7): DTGVSQNPRHKITKRGQNVTFRCDPISEHNRLYWYRQTLGQGPEFLTYFQNEAQLEKSRLLSDRFSAERPKGSFSTLEIQRTEQGDSAMYLCASSSTGTSSPYEQYFGPGTRLTVT.

Only a few counts were recorded for this clonotype. The chain recombines TRBV25-1 with TRBJ2-3; 8 bases match TRBD2. The ends lost 4 bases at V and 5 bases at J; junction bases unmatched: 8. The CDR3 loop spans 15 amino acids. Germline CDR1 reads MGHDK; CDR2 reads SYGVNS. The CDR3 DNA sequence: TGTGCCAGCAGTGTCGCGGGAGGAAGAAAAGATACGCAGTATTTT. Amino acid sequence: CASSVAGGRKDTQYF.

This clonotype was seen more than once but under ten times. V usage is TRBV4-3 and J usage is TRBJ2-7; TRBD2 might be the D (6 bases). Trimming cost V 0 bases and J 0 bases, with 9 bases left between them. Germline-derived CDR1 and CDR2 are LGHNA and YSLEER. The CDR3 has 15 residues. The CDR3 is CASSQDPGGSYEQYF. For the CDR3, the DNA is TGCGCCAGCAGCCAAGATCCCGGGGGCTCCTACGAGCAGTACTTC.

This clonotype was recorded a few times. The V gene is TRBV28, the J gene TRBJ2-1; 9 positions match TRBD1. V was clipped by 6 bases and J by 7 bases; unmatched bases: 13. Germline values: CDR1 MDHEN, CDR2 SYDVKM. The CDR3 covers 16 residues. CDR3 sequence: CASSPRGQGRLNEQFF. The DNA for the CDR3 is TGTGCCAGCAGCCCAAGGGGACAGGGAAGGTTGAATGAGCAGTTCTTC.

The V gene is TRBV10-3, the J gene TRBJ2-2; 7 nucleotides align to TRBD1. This CDR3 has 14 residues. Germline CDR1 reads ENHRY; CDR2 reads SYGVKD. Germline trimming cut 7 bases from V and 6 bases from J; bases unmatched to any gene: 8. The CDR3 loop is CAINDRVDAGELFF. CDR3 DNA: TGTGCCATCAATGACAGGGTAGACGCCGGGGAGCTGTTTTTT.

In this sample, this clonotype turned up a few times. V usage is TRBV5-1 and J usage is TRBJ2-7; perhaps TRBD1 as D (6 bases). The CDR3 length is 14 residues. The germline gives CDR1 SGHRS, CDR2 YFSETQ. Trimming removed 2 bases from V and 5 bases from J, with 14 bases in between. This CDR3 reads CASSFGRGGDEQYF. The CDR3 nucleotides are TGCGCCAGCAGCTTTGGGAGAGGGGGTGACGAGCAGTACTTC.

In this sample, this clonotype turned up many times. The V and J genes are TRBV6-1 and TRBJ2-7; 12 positions match TRBD2. This CDR3 has 13 amino acids. With 10 bases clipped from V and 2 bases from J, the junction kept 3 bases outside the gene matches. Per the germline V gene, CDR1 is MNHNS and CDR2 is SASEGT. CDR3: CATRTSGTYEQYF. In nucleotides, the CDR3 is TGTGCCACCAGGACTAGCGGGACCTACGAGCAGTACTTC.

The table lists this clonotype with a few counts. The genes are TRBV3-1 and TRBJ1-3; D uncertain. V dropped 5 bases and J dropped 8 bases, with 16 bases sitting between them. The V gene's germline CDR1 is LGHDT and CDR2 YNNKEL (reference sequence). The CDR3 loop spans 14 amino acids. The CDR3 sequence: CASSSRGLVDTIYF. The CDR3 DNA follows: TGTGCCAGCAGCAGCCGCGGGCTGGTGGACACCATATATTTT.

This clonotype was observed many times. The J gene is TRBJ2-1, the V gene TRBV5-4; 9 positions agree with TRBD1. Losses at the gene ends were 2 bases for V and 8 bases for J; bases not matched to a gene: 11. The germline gives CDR1 SGHNT, CDR2 YYREEE (reference sequence). The CDR3 contains 16 residues. For the CDR3, the DNA is TGTGCCAGCAGCTTTTTTCCCGGGACAGGGATCGATGAGCAGTTCTTC. This translates into CASSFFPGTGIDEQFF.

This clonotype was observed a handful of times. The CDR3 DNA is TGTGCCAGCAGCCCCCGGACCGGACAGGGAGCCTCCTACGAGCAGTACTTC. It translates to CASSPRTGQGASYEQYF. The chain links TRBV7-2 to TRBJ2-7; TRBD1 agrees at 8 bases. Looked up from germline, CDR1 is SGHTA and CDR2 is FQGNSA. V shed 5 bases, J shed 0 bases, and the junction held 12 bases outside the gene matches. The CDR3 has 17 amino acids. The full variable domain, its missing parts supplied by reference TRBV7-2 and TRBJ2-7, is GAGVSQSPSNKVTEKGKDVELRCDPISGHTALYWYRQSLGQGLEFLIYFQGNSAPDKSGLPSDRFSAERTGGSVSTLTIQRTQQEDSAVYLCASSPRTGQGASYEQYFGPGTRLTVT.

The sample holds a few counts of this clonotype. The V and J genes are TRBV9 and TRBJ2-1, with 12 bases identical to TRBD2. Trimming at V came to 0 bases and at J to 7 bases, leaving 8 bases not matched to a gene. The CDR3 is 17 amino acids. Germline assignment: CDR1 SGDLS and CDR2 YYNGEE. The CDR3 reads CASSVAPTSGSINEQFF. The CDR3 bases are TGTGCCAGCAGCGTAGCTCCGACTAGCGGGAGTATAAATGAGCAGTTCTTC. The entire variable domain, with the rest obtained from reference TRBV9 and TRBJ2-1, is as follows: DSGVTQTPKHLITATGQRVTLRCSPRSGDLSVYWYQQSLDQGLQFLIQYYNGEERAKGNILERFSAQQFPDLHSELNLSSLELGDSALYFCASSVAPTSGSINEQFFGPGTRLTVL.

The chain carries TRBV7-6 and TRBJ2-5; 10 bases line up with TRBD1. In germline, CDR1 is SGHVS, CDR2 FNYEAQ. This CDR3 is built from 14 residues. V lost 5 bases, J lost 4 bases, and 4 bases stayed unmatched. In nucleotides, the CDR3 is TGTGCCAGCAGCCACCGGGACAGGGGAGAGACCCAGTACTTC. Encoded protein: CASSHRDRGETQYF.

V gene TRBV11-2 combines with J gene TRBJ2-1; D gene unclear. The CDR3 sequence is 14 residues long. V was cut by 0 bases and J by 9 bases, with 12 bases left in between. Per the germline V gene, CDR1 is SGHAT and CDR2 is FQNNGV. CDR3: CASSLEPVGSEQFF. Here the CDR3 DNA reads TGTGCCAGCAGCTTAGAACCGGTGGGCAGTGAGCAGTTCTTC.

V usage is TRBV24-1 and J usage is TRBJ2-1; D is unresolved. The CDR3 sequence is 14 residues long. V dropped 3 bases and J dropped 7 bases, with 12 bases sitting between them. The germline gives CDR1 KGHDR, CDR2 SFDVKD. The CDR3 nucleotides are TGTGCCACCAGTGATCCCGGCCTGGGAAATGAGCAGTTCTTC. Translation: CATSDPGLGNEQFF.

The chain joins TRBV29-1 to TRBJ2-7, with D possibly called TRBD1 or TRBD2 (5 bases each). The CDR3 loop spans 13 amino acids. V was trimmed by 6 bases and J by 2 bases, leaving 14 bases between them. Germline values: CDR1 SQVTM, CDR2 ANQGSEA. CDR3 sequence reads: CSVEGRSPYEQYF. The CDR3 DNA is TGCAGCGTAGAGGGACGGTCCCCCTACGAGCAGTACTTC.

The CDR3 loop reads CASSRRDTSTDTQYF. The CDR3 coding sequence is TGTGCCAGCAGCCGCCGGGACACCAGCACAGATACGCAGTATTTT. J is TRBJ2-3 and V is TRBV7-8, with a weak D call TRBD1 (6 bases). This CDR3 has 15 residues. The germline V gene has CDR1 SGHVS and CDR2 FQNEAQ. V lost 5 bases and J 0 bases, leaving 12 bases between the germline ends.

The chain is built from TRBV12-3 or TRBV12-4 and TRBJ1-3; tentative D call: TRBD1 (5 bases). The germline V and J ends were trimmed by 7 bases and 8 bases, with 9 bases remaining between them. This CDR3 has 11 residues. The CDR3 DNA reads TGTGCCAGCACCCTGGGGGACACCATATATTTT. Protein sequence: CASTLGDTIYF.

The chain combines TRBV5-1 with TRBJ2-7, with 7 bases aligning to TRBD1. V dropped 2 bases and J dropped 0; count of bases not matched to a gene: 8. CDR1 is SGHRS and CDR2 is YFSETQ in the germline V gene. The CDR3 consists of 16 residues. CDR3 nucleotide sequence: TGCGCCAGCAGCTTACAGACCGGGACAGTCTCCTACGAGCAGTACTTC. Translated, it gives CASSLQTGTVSYEQYF.

CDR3 nucleotides: TGTGCCCGACAGGGGATGAACACTGAAGCTTTCTTT. It encodes CARQGMNTEAFF. The rearrangement uses TRBV30 and TRBJ1-1; TRBD1 matches at 8 bases. Germline assignment: CDR1 GTSNPN and CDR2 SVGIG (reference sequence). Trimming took 8 bases from V and 0 from J; bases not matched to a gene: 2. The CDR3 sequence is 12 residues long.

V is TRBV12-3 or TRBV12-4 and J is TRBJ2-7; TRBD1 aligns across 7 bases. This CDR3 spans 13 amino acids. V dropped 6 bases and J dropped 6; count of bases not matched to a gene: 8. CDR3 nucleotides: TGTGCCAGCAGCGACAGGGTTGTCGGCGAGCAGTACTTC. Translation: CASSDRVVGEQYF.

This clonotype came up many times. The chain has TRBV20-1 and TRBJ1-2; D might be TRBD1 (5 bases). The CDR3 is 13 amino acids. Per germline, CDR1 DFQATT and CDR2 SNEGSKA (reference sequence). Deletions cut 5 bases from V and 4 bases from J, with 14 bases between. CDR3 in amino acids: CSAGLGGGYGYTF. CDR3 nucleotide sequence: TGCAGTGCTGGTCTTGGGGGAGGCTATGGCTACACCTTC.

The chain employs TRBV6-4 and TRBJ2-3; no definite D call. Germline CDR1 is MRHNA and CDR2 is SNTAGT. Trimming stripped 1 base from V and 0 bases from J, with 8 bases between. The CDR3 has 15 amino acids. The CDR3 here is CASSDFARSTDTQYF. CDR3 nucleotide sequence: TGTGCCAGCAGTGACTTTGCTAGGAGCACAGATACGCAGTATTTT.

This chain links TRBV6-5 with TRBJ1-2, with a weak D call TRBD1 (5 bases). From germline, CDR1 is MNHEY and CDR2 SVGAGI. CDR3 length: 15 amino acids. The ends were cut back, 0 bases at V and 3 bases at J, with 11 bases in the middle. CDR3 nucleotide sequence: TGTGCCAGCAGTTACTCGGGGGACTCCTACTATGGCTACACCTTC. This sequence encodes CASSYSGDSYYGYTF.

This chain uses TRBV2 with TRBJ1-1; D is undetermined. This CDR3 has 12 residues. With 9 bases removed from V and 1 base from J, the gap between germline ends came to 9 bases. The germline V gene has CDR1 SNHLY and CDR2 FYNNEI. The CDR3 protein is CARKGSNTEAFF. CDR3 DNA sequence: TGTGCCAGGAAAGGATCGAACACTGAAGCTTTCTTT.

This clonotype was recorded a few times. The CDR3 region is CASSLSQVRSYGYTF. CDR3 sequence (DNA): TGTGCCAGCAGCTTGTCCCAGGTTCGGTCGTATGGCTACACCTTC. The rearrangement links TRBV5-5 to TRBJ1-2, with unresolved D. From germline, CDR1 is SGHKS and CDR2 YYEKEE (reference sequence). The CDR3 covers 15 residues. The V gene lost 1 base and the J gene lost 5 bases, with 15 bases spanning the gap.